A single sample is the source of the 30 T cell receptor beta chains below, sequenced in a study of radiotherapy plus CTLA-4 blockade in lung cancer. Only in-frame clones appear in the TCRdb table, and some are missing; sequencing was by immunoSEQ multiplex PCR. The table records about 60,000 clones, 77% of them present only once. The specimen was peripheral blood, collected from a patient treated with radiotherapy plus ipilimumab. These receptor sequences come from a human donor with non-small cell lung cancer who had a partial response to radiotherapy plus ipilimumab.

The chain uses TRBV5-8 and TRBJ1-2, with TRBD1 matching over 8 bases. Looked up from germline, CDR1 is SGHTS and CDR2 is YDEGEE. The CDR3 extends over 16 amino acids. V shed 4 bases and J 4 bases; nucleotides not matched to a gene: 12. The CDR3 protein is CASSPRTGPGGYGYTF. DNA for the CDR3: TGTGCCAGCAGCCCCCGGACAGGGCCCGGGGGCTATGGCTACACCTTC.

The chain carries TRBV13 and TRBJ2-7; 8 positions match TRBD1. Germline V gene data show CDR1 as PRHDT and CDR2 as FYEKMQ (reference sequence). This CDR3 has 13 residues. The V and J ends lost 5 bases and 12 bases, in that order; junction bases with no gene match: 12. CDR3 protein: CASSPPDRVGLYF. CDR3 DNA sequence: TGTGCCAGCAGCCCCCCGGACAGGGTTGGGCTGTACTTC.

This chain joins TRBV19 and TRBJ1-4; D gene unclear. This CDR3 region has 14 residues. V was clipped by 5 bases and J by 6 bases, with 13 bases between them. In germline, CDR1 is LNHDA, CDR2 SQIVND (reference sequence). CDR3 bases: TGTGCCAGTAGTCCCGGCAGGTGGGATGAAAAACTGTTTTTT. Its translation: CASSPGRWDEKLFF.

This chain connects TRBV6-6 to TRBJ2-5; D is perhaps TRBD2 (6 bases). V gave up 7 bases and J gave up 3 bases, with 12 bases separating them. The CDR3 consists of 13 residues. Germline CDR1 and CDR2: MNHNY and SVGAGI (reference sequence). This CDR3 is CASTLGGEETQYF. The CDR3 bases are TGTGCCAGCACTCTAGGAGGGGAAGAGACCCAGTACTTC.

The CDR3 reads CASSLGRQGAVTEKLFF. CDR3 nucleotide sequence: TGTGCCAGCAGCTTAGGGAGACAGGGGGCAGTAACTGAAAAACTGTTTTTT. V and J are TRBV7-3 and TRBJ1-4, with 10 bases aligning to TRBD1. The CDR3 runs to 17 residues. J lost 7 bases, V lost 2 bases, and 10 bases had no gene match. Germline CDR1 reads SGHTA; CDR2 reads FQGTGA.

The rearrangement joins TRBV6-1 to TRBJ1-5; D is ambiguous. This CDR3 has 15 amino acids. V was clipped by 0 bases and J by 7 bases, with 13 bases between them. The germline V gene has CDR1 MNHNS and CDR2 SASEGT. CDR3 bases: TGTGCCAGCAGTGAAGCCGCGGGGAGTTGGCAGCCCCAGCATTTT. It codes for CASSEAAGSWQPQHF.

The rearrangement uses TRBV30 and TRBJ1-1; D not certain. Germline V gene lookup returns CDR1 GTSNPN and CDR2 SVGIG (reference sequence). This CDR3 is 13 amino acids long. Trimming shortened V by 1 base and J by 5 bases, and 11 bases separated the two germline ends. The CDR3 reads CAWSEPGRTEAFF. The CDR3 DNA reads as TGTGCCTGGAGTGAACCGGGGAGGACTGAAGCTTTCTTT.

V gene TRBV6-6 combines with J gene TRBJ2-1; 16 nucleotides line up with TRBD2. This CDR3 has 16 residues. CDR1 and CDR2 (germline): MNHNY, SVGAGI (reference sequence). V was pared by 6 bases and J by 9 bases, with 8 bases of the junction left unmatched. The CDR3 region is CASRGTSGGEAGEQFF. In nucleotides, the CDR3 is TGTGCCAGCAGAGGGACTAGCGGGGGGGAGGCTGGTGAGCAGTTCTTC.

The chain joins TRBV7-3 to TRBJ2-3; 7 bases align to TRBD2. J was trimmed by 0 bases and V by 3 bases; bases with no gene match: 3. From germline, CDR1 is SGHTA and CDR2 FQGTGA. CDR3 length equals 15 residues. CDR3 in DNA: TGTGCCAGCAGCTTGCTAGCGGCTAGCACAGATACGCAGTATTTT. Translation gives CASSLLAASTDTQYF.

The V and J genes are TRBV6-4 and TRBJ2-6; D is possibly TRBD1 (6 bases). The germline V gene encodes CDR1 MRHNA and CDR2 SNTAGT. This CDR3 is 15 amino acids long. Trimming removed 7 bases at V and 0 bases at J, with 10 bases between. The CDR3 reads CASITGSSGANVLTF. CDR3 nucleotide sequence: TGTGCCAGCATCACAGGGAGCTCTGGGGCCAACGTCCTGACTTTC.

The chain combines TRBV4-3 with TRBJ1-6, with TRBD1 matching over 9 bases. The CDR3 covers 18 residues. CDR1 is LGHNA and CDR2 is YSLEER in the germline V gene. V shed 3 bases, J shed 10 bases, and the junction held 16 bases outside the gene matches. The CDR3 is CASSQPGQGGSGRSPLHF. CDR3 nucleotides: TGCGCCAGCAGCCAGCCGGGACAGGGCGGCTCGGGGCGGTCACCCCTCCACTTT.

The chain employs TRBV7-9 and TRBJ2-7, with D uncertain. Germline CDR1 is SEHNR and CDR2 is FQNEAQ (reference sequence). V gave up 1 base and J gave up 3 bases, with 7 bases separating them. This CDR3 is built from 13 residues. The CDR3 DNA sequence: TGTGCCAGCAGCTTAGAACACAACTACGAGCAGTACTTC. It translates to CASSLEHNYEQYF. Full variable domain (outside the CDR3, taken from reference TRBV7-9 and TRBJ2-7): DTGVSQNPRHKITKRGQNVTFRCDPISEHNRLYWYRQTLGQGPEFLTYFQNEAQLEKSRLLSDRFSAERPKGSFSTLEIQRTEQGDSAMYLCASSLEHNYEQYFGPGTRLTVT.

The CDR3 protein is CASRGTGADTEAFF. The CDR3 DNA follows: TGTGCCAGCAGGGGGACAGGGGCTGACACTGAAGCTTTCTTT. The rearrangement uses TRBV2 and TRBJ1-1, with 10 bases fitting TRBD1. Germline V gene sequence: CDR1 SNHLY, CDR2 FYNNEI. The CDR3 is 14 amino acids. Losses at the gene ends were 6 bases for V and 3 bases for J; bases not matched to a gene: 4.

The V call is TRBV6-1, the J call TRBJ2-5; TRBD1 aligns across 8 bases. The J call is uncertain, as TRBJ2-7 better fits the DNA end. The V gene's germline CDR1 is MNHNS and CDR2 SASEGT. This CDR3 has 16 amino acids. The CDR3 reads CASSAEGQGISYEQYF. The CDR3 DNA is TGTGCCAGCAGTGCTGAAGGACAGGGTATTTCGTACGAGCAGTACTTC.

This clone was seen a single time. CDR3 residues: CASSKPRDREQPQHF. CDR3 nucleotides: TGTGCCAGCAGCAAACCCCGGGACAGGGAACAGCCCCAGCATTTT. The genes are TRBV21-1 and TRBJ1-5; the DNA was not compared with TRBD1, the D call given in the table. TRBV21-1 is given as a pseudogene. CDR3 size: 15 residues.

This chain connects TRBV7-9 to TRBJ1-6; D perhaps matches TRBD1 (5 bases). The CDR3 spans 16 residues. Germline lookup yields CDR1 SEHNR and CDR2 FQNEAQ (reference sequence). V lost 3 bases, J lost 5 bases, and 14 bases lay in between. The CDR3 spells CASSFLGPWDNSPLHF. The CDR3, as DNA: TGTGCCAGCAGCTTCTTGGGGCCCTGGGATAATTCACCCCTCCACTTT. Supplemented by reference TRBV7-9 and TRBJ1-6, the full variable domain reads DTGVSQNPRHKITKRGQNVTFRCDPISEHNRLYWYRQTLGQGPEFLTYFQNEAQLEKSRLLSDRFSAERPKGSFSTLEIQRTEQGDSAMYLCASSFLGPWDNSPLHFGNGTRLTVT.

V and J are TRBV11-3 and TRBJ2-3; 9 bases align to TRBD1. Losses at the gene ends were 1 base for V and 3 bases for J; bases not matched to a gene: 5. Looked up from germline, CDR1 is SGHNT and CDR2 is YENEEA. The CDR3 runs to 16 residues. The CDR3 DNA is TGTGCCAGCAGCTTAGGGTCTGGACAGGGGACAGATACGCAGTATTTT. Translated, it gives CASSLGSGQGTDTQYF.

CDR3 amino acids: CASSLQGAAGNTIYF. As DNA, the CDR3 is TGCGCCAGCAGCTTACAGGGGGCAGCTGGAAACACCATATATTTT. The chain employs TRBV5-1 and TRBJ1-3; 9 positions match TRBD1. Germline V CDR1 and CDR2: SGHRS, YFSETQ. With V trimmed by 2 bases and J by 2 bases, 2 bases remained unmatched. The CDR3 loop spans 15 amino acids.

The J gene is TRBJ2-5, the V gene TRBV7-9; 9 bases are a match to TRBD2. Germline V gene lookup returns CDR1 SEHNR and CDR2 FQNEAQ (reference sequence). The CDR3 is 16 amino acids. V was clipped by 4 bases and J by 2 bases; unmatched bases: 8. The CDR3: CASSSSGAYPQETQYF. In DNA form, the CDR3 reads TGTGCCAGCAGCTCTAGCGGGGCATATCCTCAAGAGACCCAGTACTTC.

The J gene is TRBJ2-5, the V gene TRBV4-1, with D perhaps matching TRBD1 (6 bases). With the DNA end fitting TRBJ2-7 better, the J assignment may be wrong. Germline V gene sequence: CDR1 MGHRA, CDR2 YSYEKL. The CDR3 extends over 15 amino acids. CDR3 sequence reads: CASSQGTASSYEQYF. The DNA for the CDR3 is TGCGCCAGCAGCCAAGGGACAGCGAGCTCCTACGAGCAGTACTTC.

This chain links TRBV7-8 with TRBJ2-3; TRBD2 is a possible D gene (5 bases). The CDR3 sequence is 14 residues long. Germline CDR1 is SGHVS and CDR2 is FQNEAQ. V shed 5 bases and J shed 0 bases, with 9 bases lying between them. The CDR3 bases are TGTGCCAGCAGCCTGATAGCGAGCACAGATACGCAGTATTTT. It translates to CASSLIASTDTQYF.

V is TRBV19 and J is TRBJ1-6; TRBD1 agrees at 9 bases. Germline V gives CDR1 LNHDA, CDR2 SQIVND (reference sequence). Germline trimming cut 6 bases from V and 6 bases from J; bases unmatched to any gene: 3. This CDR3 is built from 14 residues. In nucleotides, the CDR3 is TGTGCCAGTAGCCTACAGGGGGCTAATTCACCCCTCCACTTT. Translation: CASSLQGANSPLHF.

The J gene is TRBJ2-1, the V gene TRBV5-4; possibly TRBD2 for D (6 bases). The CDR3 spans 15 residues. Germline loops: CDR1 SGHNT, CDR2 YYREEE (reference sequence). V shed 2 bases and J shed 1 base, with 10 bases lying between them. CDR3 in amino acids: CASSFSGGSYNEQFF. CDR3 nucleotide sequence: TGTGCCAGCAGCTTCTCCGGGGGATCCTACAATGAGCAGTTCTTC.

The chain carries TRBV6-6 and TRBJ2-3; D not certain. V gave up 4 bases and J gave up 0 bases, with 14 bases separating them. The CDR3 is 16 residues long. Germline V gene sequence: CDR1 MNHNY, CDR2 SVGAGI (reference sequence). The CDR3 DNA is TGTGCCAGCAGTTCCCATGGGTTGACTAGCACAGATACGCAGTATTTT. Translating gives CASSSHGLTSTDTQYF.

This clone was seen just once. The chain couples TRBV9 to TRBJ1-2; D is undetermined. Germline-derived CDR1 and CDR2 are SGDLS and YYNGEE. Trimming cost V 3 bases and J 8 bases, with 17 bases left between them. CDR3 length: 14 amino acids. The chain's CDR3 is CASSDQTGFGGYTF. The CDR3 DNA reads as TGTGCCAGCAGCGACCAGACCGGATTCGGGGGCTACACCTTC.

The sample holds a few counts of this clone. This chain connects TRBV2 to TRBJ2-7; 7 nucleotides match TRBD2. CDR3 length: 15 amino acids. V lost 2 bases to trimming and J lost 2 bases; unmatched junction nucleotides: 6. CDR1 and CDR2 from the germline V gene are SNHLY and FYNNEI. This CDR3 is CASSELRGVTYEQYF. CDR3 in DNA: TGTGCCAGCAGTGAATTACGGGGGGTTACCTACGAGCAGTACTTC.

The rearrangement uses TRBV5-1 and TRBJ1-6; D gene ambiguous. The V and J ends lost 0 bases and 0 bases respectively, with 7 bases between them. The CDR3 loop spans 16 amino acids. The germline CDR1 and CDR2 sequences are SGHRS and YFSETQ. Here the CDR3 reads CASSLGGSSYNSPLHF. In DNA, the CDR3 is TGCGCCAGCAGCTTGGGTGGCAGCTCCTATAATTCACCCCTCCACTTT.

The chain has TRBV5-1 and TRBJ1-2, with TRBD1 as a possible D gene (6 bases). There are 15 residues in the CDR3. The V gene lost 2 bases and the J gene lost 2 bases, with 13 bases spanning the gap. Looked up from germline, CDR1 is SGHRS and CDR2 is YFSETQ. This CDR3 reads CASSFSPTGNYGYTF. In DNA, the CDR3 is TGCGCCAGCAGCTTTTCCCCTACAGGGAACTATGGCTACACCTTC.

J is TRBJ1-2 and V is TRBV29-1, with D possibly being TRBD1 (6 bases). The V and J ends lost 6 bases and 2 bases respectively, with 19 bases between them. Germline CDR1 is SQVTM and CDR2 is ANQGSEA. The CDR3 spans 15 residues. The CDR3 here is CSVDLMDRPNYGYTF. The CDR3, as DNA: TGCAGCGTCGACCTAATGGACAGACCGAACTATGGCTACACCTTC.

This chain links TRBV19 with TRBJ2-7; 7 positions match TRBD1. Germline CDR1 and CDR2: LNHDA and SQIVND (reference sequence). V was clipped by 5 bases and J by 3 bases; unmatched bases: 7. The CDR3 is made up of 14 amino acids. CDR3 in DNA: TGTGCCAGTAGTCCATGGGACAGTAACTACGAGCAGTACTTC. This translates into CASSPWDSNYEQYF.